One and the same sample provided the 15 T cell receptor beta chains below, sequenced in a study of control samples from healthy donors and cancer patients. Assay: immunoSEQ multiplex PCR; the TCRdb copy retains only in-frame clones and omits some. The sample shows about 120,000 clones, 80% to 90% of them seen only once. The sample taken for sequencing was blood. The receptors shown here come from a man under 40 in good health.

This clone was observed a single time. The CDR3: CASSPHGEGNYGYTF. CDR3 DNA sequence: TGTGCCAGCAGCCCCCATGGGGAGGGGAACTATGGCTACACCTTC. This chain links TRBV3-1 (or the pseudogene TRBV3-2) with TRBJ1-2; TRBD1 is a possible D gene (5 bases). The CDR3 extends over 15 amino acids. Trimming took off 4 bases at V and 2 bases at J, with 14 bases between the two ends. Germline CDR1 and CDR2: LGHDT and YNNKEL (reference sequence).

The chain links TRBV10-1 to TRBJ2-3; 7 bases fit TRBD2. The CDR3 length is 15 residues. Germline assignment: CDR1 WNHNN and CDR2 SYGVQD (reference sequence). Trimming took 2 bases from V and 2 from J; bases not matched to a gene: 4. DNA of the CDR3: TGCGCCAGCAGTGAGGCTAGCGGTTACACAGATACGCAGTATTTT. Translation gives CASSEASGYTDTQYF.

The chain joins TRBV6-5 to TRBJ1-1, with D tentatively TRBD1 (5 bases). Germline V gene data show CDR1 as MNHEY and CDR2 as SVGAGI. The CDR3 length is 14 residues. Trimming shortened V by 5 bases and J by 5 bases, and 15 bases separated the two germline ends. The CDR3 here is CASSPPRGWTEAFF. The CDR3 coding sequence is TGTGCCAGCAGTCCCCCCCGGGGGTGGACTGAAGCTTTCTTT.

The V and J genes are TRBV11-3 and TRBJ2-5; D may be TRBD2 (6 bases). The CDR3 consists of 18 residues. Per germline, CDR1 SGHNT and CDR2 YENEEA. Trimming cost V 5 bases and J 1 base, with 23 bases left between them. This CDR3 is CASSPLPPQLAIQETQYF. The DNA for the CDR3 is TGTGCCAGCAGCCCCCTCCCCCCACAACTAGCAATCCAAGAGACCCAGTACTTC.

J is TRBJ1-1 and V is TRBV30, with a tentative D call TRBD1 (5 bases). Trimming shortened V by 7 bases and J by 2 bases, and 17 bases separated the two germline ends. The CDR3 has 14 amino acids. Germline assignment: CDR1 GTSNPN and CDR2 SVGIG (reference sequence). CDR3 sequence reads: CAYAGPLANTEAFF. The CDR3 DNA sequence: TGTGCCTACGCGGGACCGCTGGCCAACACTGAAGCTTTCTTT.

The rearrangement links TRBV18 to TRBJ1-4, with a weak D call TRBD1 (5 bases). V gave up 1 base and J gave up 1 base, with 10 bases separating them. This CDR3 contains 16 residues. In germline, CDR1 is KGHSH, CDR2 LQKENI. The CDR3 spells CASSPLGGGTNEKLFF. CDR3 sequence (DNA): TGTGCCAGCTCACCACTTGGGGGAGGAACTAATGAAAAACTGTTTTTT.

V and J are TRBV29-1 and TRBJ1-3; TRBD1 matches at 9 bases. J gave up 5 bases and V 3 bases, and 8 bases lay outside the gene matches. From germline, CDR1 is SQVTM and CDR2 ANQGSEA. CDR3 length equals 15 residues. CDR3 coding DNA: TGCAGCGTTGATCTTCCCGGGACAGGGAGAAACACCATATATTTT. Translated: CSVDLPGTGRNTIYF.

The chain combines TRBV5-4 with TRBJ1-5; D call uncertain. CDR1 and CDR2 (germline): SGHNT, YYREEE (reference sequence). V lost 0 bases to trimming and J lost 4 bases, with 11 bases between them. The CDR3 is 15 amino acids. CDR3 in DNA: TGTGCCAGCAGCTTGGATTCCGGGATGAATCAGCCCCAGCATTTT. Translated: CASSLDSGMNQPQHF.

This clone was detected a few times. The chain couples TRBV18 to TRBJ2-3; tentative D call: TRBD1 (5 bases). Germline loops: CDR1 KGHSH, CDR2 LQKENI. The CDR3 has 13 residues. V lost 3 bases to trimming and J lost 5 bases, with 9 bases between them. Here the CDR3 DNA reads TGTGCCAGCTCACCCTTCAGGGAAGATACGCAGTATTTT. Its translation: CASSPFREDTQYF.

The V call is TRBV7-2, the J call TRBJ1-1; D might be TRBD1 (5 bases). Germline V CDR1 and CDR2: SGHTA, FQGNSA. CDR3 size: 14 residues. V was cut by 5 bases and J by 3 bases, with 13 bases left in between. The CDR3 loop is CASSPLSGDTEAFF. In nucleotides, the CDR3 is TGTGCCAGCAGCCCACTCTCGGGGGACACTGAAGCTTTCTTT.

The chain couples TRBV2 to TRBJ1-5; maybe TRBD1 (5 bases). Per germline, CDR1 SNHLY and CDR2 FYNNEI. With 2 bases removed from V and 6 bases from J, the gap between germline ends came to 14 bases. This CDR3 comprises 15 residues. In DNA form, the CDR3 reads TGTGCCAGCAGTGAATTGGTCCAGGGTGGTCAGCCCCAGCATTTT. This gives the protein CASSELVQGGQPQHF.

The J gene is TRBJ1-6, the V gene TRBV3-1 (or the pseudogene TRBV3-2), with D possibly being TRBD1 (6 bases). There are 14 residues in the CDR3. Germline CDR1 LGHDT, CDR2 YNNKEL (reference sequence). Trimming took off 0 bases at V and 10 bases at J, with 10 bases between the two ends. The CDR3 is CASSQDYRESPLHF. In DNA form, the CDR3 reads TGTGCCAGCAGCCAAGATTACAGGGAATCACCCCTCCACTTT.

This clone was seen more than once but under ten times. V is TRBV7-7 and J is TRBJ2-5; no definite D call. The CDR3 extends over 14 amino acids. The germline V and J ends were trimmed by 5 bases and 0 bases, with 10 bases remaining between them. In germline, CDR1 is SSHAT, CDR2 FNYEAQ (reference sequence). The CDR3 region has the DNA TGTGCCAGCAGCCCCGGACGGAACCAAGAGACCCAGTACTTC. Translating it yields CASSPGRNQETQYF. Supplemented by reference TRBV7-7 and TRBJ2-5, the full variable domain reads GAGVSQSPRYKVTKRGQDVTLRCDPISSHATLYWYQQALGQGPEFLTYFNYEAQPDKSGLPSDRFSAERPEGSISTLTIQRTEQRDSAMYRCASSPGRNQETQYFGPGTRLLVL.

The CDR3 DNA is TGTGCCAGCAGCCAAGTTCGTAGCGGGGGGGCCCAGTTCTTC. Amino acid sequence: CASSQVRSGGAQFF. The chain combines TRBV3-1 (or the pseudogene TRBV3-2) with TRBJ2-1; 11 bases line up with TRBD2. The CDR3 has 14 residues. With 1 base clipped from V and 13 bases from J, the junction kept 6 bases outside the gene matches. CDR1 and CDR2 from the germline V gene are LGHDT and YNNKEL (reference sequence).

The chain carries TRBV24-1 and TRBJ2-7; the match to TRBD1 covers 7 bases. CDR1 KGHDR and CDR2 SFDVKD come from the germline V gene. V shed 9 bases and J 3 bases; nucleotides not matched to a gene: 10. This CDR3 region has 14 residues. The CDR3 nucleotides read TGTGCCACCCCGCGGACAGGTGGTTACTACGAGCAGTACGTC. It specifies CATPRTGGYYEQYV.